Included here is one T cell receptor beta chain sequence, with context. The source of the sample is a study of blood T cell repertoires in COVID-19. The CDR3 contains 12 residues. The germline V and J ends were trimmed by 4 bases and 6 bases, with 6 bases remaining between them. The germline gives CDR1 MGHDK, CDR2 SYGVNS. Sequencing used immunoSEQ multiplex PCR; TCRdb keeps in-frame clones, though not all of them. The sample includes about 160,000 clones, under 80% of them seen just once. The rearrangement links TRBV25-1 to TRBJ2-2; D unclear. The sample consisted of peripheral blood. This receptor was identified in a man between 65 and 85 years old with acute or convalescent COVID-19. The CDR3 protein is CASSADSGELFF. The DNA of the CDR3 is TGTGCCAGCAGTGCCGACTCCGGGGAGCTGTTTTTT.